This T cell receptor beta chain was captured by sequencing in a study of shared clonotypes between healthy human individuals. Study outcomes and limitations: About 5% of naive CD4 clonotypes were shared across a few donors.

As processed by the authors: Filtering of immunoSEQ junctional sequences could not match full-length read filtering. Assay: immunoSEQ multiplex PCR; the TCRdb copy retains only in-frame clones and omits some. That table furnishes V, J and clone size, whereas the DNA furnished D and trimming. The data contain over a million clones, about 80% of them singletons. This clone was detected ten times or more. Its antigen is unknown. The CDR3 extends over 15 amino acids. Germline CDR1 SGHNT, CDR2 YYREEE (reference sequence). Deletions cut 4 bases from V and 2 bases from J, with 16 bases between. The source material was memory CD4+ T cells from PBMCs. Indicated subset: CD45RA-negative fraction. This receptor was identified in a man aged 18-30 years in good health. Some clones in this sample may be carry-over from other donors' samples. J is TRBJ2-7 and V is TRBV5-4; D possibly uses TRBD1 or TRBD2 (6 bases each). CDR3 residues: CASSPTPGATYEQYF. The CDR3, as DNA: TGTGCCAGCAGCCCTACCCCGGGGGCAACCTACGAGCAGTACTTC.